The T cell receptor (beta chain) described here comes from a study of CD8 T cells in ankylosing spondylitis. With 4 bases removed from V and 1 base from J, the gap between germline ends came to 7 bases. Germline CDR1 is SGHTA and CDR2 is FQGNSA. This CDR3 has 13 amino acids. As concerns this clonotype: Its antigen is undetermined.

Overall study results and limits: Clones that were linked to disease were CD8+ and were relatively rare in peripheral blood.

MiXCR, run by TCRdb on the 5' RACE reads, gives a single entry per CDR3 protein. The table records about 96,000 distinct CDR3 sequences, around 30% of them present only once. The chain uses TRBV7-2 and TRBJ1-1; perhaps TRBD1 as D (6 bases). This clonotype originated in a male donor with ankylosing spondylitis or in good health (not recorded which). Sequences were obtained from blood, either unsorted or a sorted T cell fraction (not recorded which). CDR3 nucleotides: TGTGCCAGCAGCTGGACAGAGAACACTGAAGCTTTCTTT. Encoded protein: CASSWTENTEAFF.